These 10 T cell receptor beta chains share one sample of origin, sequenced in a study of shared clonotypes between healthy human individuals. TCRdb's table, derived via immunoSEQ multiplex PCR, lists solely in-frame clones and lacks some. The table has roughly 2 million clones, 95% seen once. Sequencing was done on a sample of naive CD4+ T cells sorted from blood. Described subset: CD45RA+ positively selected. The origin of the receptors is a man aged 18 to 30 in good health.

Written as DNA, the CDR3 is TGTGCCAGCTCAACTTTACACCGATCCCAAGAGACCCAGTACTTC. Amino acid sequence: CASSTLHRSQETQYF. The chain employs TRBV18 and TRBJ2-5; D is unclear. The germline V gene has CDR1 KGHSH and CDR2 LQKENI. Trimming removed 5 bases from V and 1 base from J, with 14 bases in between. The CDR3 is made up of 15 amino acids.

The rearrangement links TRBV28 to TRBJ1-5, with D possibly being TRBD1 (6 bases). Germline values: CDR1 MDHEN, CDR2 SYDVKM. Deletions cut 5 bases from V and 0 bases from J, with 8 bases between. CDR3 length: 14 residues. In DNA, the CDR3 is TGTGCCAGCAGTAGGACAGCTAGCAATCAGCCCCAGCATTTT. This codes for CASSRTASNQPQHF.

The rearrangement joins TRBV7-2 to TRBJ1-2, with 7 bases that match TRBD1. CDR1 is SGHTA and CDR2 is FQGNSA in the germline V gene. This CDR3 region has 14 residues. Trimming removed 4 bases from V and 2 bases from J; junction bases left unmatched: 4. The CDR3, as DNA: TGTGCCAGCAGCTCTATACAGGGGAACTATGGCTACACCTTC. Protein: CASSSIQGNYGYTF. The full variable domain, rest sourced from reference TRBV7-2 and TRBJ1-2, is GAGVSQSPSNKVTEKGKDVELRCDPISGHTALYWYRQSLGQGLEFLIYFQGNSAPDKSGLPSDRFSAERTGGSVSTLTIQRTQQEDSAVYLCASSSIQGNYGYTFGSGTRLTVV.

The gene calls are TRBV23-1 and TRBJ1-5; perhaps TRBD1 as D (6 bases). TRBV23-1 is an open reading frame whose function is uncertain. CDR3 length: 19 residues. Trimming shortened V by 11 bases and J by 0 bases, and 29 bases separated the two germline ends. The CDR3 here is CAQPLRGRAGDYSNQPQHF. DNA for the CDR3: TGCGCCCAGCCTTTACGGGGGCGCGCTGGGGATTATAGCAATCAGCCCCAGCATTTT.

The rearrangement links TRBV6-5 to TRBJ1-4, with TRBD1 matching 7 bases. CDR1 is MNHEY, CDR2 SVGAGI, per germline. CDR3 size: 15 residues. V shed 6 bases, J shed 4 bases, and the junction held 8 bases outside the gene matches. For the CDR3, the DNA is TGTGCCAGCAGCTGGGACAGACCCTTTAATGAAAAACTGTTTTTT. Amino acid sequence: CASSWDRPFNEKLFF.

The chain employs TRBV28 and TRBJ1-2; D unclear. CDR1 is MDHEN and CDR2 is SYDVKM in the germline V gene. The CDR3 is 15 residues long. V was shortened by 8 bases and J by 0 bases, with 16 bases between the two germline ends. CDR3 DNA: TGTGCCAGCTTTGCCGCGGGAACCTCTAACTATGGCTACACCTTC. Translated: CASFAAGTSNYGYTF.

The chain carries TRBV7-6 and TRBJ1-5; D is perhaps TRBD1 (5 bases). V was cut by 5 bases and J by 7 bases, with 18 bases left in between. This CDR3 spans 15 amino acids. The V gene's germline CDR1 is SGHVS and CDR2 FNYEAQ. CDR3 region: CASSPQPGGKQPQHF. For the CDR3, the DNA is TGTGCCAGCAGCCCCCAGCCGGGGGGAAAGCAGCCCCAGCATTTT.

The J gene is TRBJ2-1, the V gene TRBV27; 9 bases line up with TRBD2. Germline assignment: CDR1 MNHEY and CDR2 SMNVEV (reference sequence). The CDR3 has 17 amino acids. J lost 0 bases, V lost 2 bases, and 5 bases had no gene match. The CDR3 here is CASSLRVSGSSYNEQFF. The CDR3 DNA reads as TGTGCCAGCAGTTTACGGGTTAGCGGGAGCTCCTACAATGAGCAGTTCTTC.

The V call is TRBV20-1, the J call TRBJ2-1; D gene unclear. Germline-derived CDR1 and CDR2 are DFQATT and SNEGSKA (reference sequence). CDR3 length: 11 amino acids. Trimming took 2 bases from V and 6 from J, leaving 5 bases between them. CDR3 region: CSARYGNEQFF. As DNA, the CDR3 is TGCAGTGCTAGATACGGCAATGAGCAGTTCTTC.

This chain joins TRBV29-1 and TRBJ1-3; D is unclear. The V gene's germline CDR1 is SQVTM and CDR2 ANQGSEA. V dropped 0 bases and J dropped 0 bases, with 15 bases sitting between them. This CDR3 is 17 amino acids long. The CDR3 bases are TGCAGCGTTGAAGATCGGGCGGACCCTAGCTCTGGAAACACCATATATTTT. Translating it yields CSVEDRADPSSGNTIYF. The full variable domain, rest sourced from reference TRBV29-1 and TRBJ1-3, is SAVISQKPSRDICQRGTSLTIQCQVDSQVTMMFWYRQQPGQSLTLIATANQGSEATYESGFVIDKFPISRPNLTFSTLTVSNMSPEDSSIYLCSVEDRADPSSGNTIYFGEGSWLTVV.